The TCR beta chain under discussion was sequenced for a study of blood T cell repertoires in COVID-19. Study-wide context: Researchers got acute and convalescent COVID-19 samples from the United States, Italy and Spain. T cells, B-cell-depleted T cells, or PBMCs provided the cDNA or gDNA that served as material.

In germline, CDR1 is SGHKS, CDR2 YYEKEE (reference sequence). J lost 3 bases, V lost 2 bases, and 8 bases had no gene match. The CDR3 is 15 residues long. Original data processing: Nucleated cell number was recorded as an estimate derived from reference gene primer amplification. Method: immunoSEQ multiplex PCR; TCRdb's copy keeps in-frame clones and lacks some. V, J and clone size are taken as reported in that table, and D and trimming were inferred from the DNA itself. The sample records 150,000 to 200,000 clones, 82% being singletons. This chain uses TRBV5-5 with TRBJ2-7; 7 bases map to TRBD1. Sequenced input: peripheral blood. The receptor's source is a woman between 70 and 85 years old with acute or convalescent COVID-19. The CDR3 loop reads CASSFDGTAYYEQYF. The CDR3 DNA reads as TGTGCCAGCAGCTTCGACGGGACAGCTTACTACGAGCAGTACTTC.